This T cell receptor (beta chain) derives from a study of blood T cell repertoires in COVID-19. Study background: Whether acute or convalescent, the COVID-19 samples came from the United States, Italy and Spain. The cDNA or gDNA used as material had been derived from T cells, B-cell-depleted T cells, or PBMCs.

Enrolment of Seattle patients took place during active infection, and they were followed longitudinally. The CDR3 covers 14 residues. The J segment lost 4 bases and the V segment lost 6 bases, leaving 6 bases of the junction unmatched. Germline CDR1 is MRHNA and CDR2 is SNTAGT. Data came from immunoSEQ multiplex PCR; TCRdb stores just in-frame clones and leaves some out. The sample holds 150,000 to 200,000 clones, over 80% seen once. What was sequenced was peripheral blood. The V and J genes are TRBV6-4 and TRBJ2-1; TRBD2 matches at 7 bases. This clonotype was sampled from a woman aged 60-75 years with COVID-19, enrolled during active disease. The CDR3: CASRPGGGYNEQFF. CDR3 nucleotides: TGTGCCAGCAGACCGGGAGGCGGGTACAATGAGCAGTTCTTC.